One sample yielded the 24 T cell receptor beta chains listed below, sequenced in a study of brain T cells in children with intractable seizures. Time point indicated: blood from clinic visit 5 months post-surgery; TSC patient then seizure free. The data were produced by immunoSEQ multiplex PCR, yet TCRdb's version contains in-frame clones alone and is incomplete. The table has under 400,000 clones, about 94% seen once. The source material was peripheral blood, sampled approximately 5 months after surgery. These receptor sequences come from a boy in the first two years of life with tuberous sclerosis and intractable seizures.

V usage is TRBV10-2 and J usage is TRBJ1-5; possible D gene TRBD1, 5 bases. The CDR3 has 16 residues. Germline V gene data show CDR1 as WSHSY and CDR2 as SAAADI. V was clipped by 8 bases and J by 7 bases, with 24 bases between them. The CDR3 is CASGLTQVGVSQPQHF. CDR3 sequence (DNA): TGCGCCAGCGGATTAACACAGGTTGGGGTAAGCCAGCCCCAGCATTTT.

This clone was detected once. The CDR3 DNA reads as TGTGCCAGCTCACCACAGGGGAGCTCTGGAAACACCATATATTTT. Amino acid sequence: CASSPQGSSGNTIYF. The chain couples TRBV18 to TRBJ1-3; a possible D gene is TRBD1 (5 bases). Trimming took off 1 base at V and 0 bases at J, with 7 bases between the two ends. The CDR3 contains 15 residues. Germline assignment: CDR1 KGHSH and CDR2 LQKENI.

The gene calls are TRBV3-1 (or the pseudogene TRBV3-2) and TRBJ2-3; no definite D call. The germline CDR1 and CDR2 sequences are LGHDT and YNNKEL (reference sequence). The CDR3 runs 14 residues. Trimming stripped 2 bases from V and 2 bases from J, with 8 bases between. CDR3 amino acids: CASSQQLNTDTQYF. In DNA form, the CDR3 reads TGTGCCAGCAGCCAACAACTGAACACAGATACGCAGTATTTT.

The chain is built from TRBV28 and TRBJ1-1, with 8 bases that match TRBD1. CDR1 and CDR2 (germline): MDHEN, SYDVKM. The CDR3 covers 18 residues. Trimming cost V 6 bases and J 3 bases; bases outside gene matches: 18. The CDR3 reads CASRKRRRTGTRDTEAFF. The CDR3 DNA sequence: TGTGCCAGCAGGAAGAGACGTCGGACAGGGACGCGGGACACTGAAGCTTTCTTT.

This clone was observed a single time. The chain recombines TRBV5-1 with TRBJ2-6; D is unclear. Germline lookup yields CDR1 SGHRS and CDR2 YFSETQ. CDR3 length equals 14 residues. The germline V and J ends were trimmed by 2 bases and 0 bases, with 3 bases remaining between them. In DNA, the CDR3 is TGCGCCAGCAGCTTAATCTCTGGGGCCAACGTCCTGACTTTC. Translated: CASSLISGANVLTF. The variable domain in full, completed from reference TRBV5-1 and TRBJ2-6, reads KAGVTQTPRYLIKTRGQQVTLSCSPISGHRSVSWYQQTPGQGLQFLFEYFSETQRNKGNFPGRFSGRQFSNSRSEMNVSTLELGDSALYLCASSLISGANVLTFGAGSRLTVL.

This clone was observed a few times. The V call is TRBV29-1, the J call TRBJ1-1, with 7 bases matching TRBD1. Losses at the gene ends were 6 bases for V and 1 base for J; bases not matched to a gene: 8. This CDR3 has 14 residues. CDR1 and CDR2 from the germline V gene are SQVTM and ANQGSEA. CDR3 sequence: CSVRRDRRNTEAFF. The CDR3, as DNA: TGCAGCGTACGAAGGGACAGACGGAACACTGAAGCTTTCTTT.

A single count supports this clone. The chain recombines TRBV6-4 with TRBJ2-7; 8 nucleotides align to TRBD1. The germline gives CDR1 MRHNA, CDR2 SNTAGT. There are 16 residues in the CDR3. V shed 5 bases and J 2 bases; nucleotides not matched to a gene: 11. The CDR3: CASSPLPGQVTYEQYF. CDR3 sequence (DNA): TGTGCCAGCAGTCCATTACCGGGACAGGTAACCTACGAGCAGTACTTC.

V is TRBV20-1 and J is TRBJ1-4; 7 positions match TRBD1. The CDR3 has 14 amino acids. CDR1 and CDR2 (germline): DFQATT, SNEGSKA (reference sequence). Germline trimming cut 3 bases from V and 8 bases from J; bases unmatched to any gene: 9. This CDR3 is CSASPFGQDEKLFF. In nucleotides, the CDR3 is TGCAGTGCTAGTCCTTTTGGACAGGACGAAAAACTGTTTTTT.

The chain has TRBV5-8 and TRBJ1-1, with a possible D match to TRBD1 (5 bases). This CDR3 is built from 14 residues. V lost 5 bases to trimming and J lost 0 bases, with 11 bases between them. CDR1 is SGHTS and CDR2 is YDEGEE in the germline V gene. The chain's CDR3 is CASRGDWMNTEAFF. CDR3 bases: TGTGCCAGCAGGGGGGACTGGATGAACACTGAAGCTTTCTTT.

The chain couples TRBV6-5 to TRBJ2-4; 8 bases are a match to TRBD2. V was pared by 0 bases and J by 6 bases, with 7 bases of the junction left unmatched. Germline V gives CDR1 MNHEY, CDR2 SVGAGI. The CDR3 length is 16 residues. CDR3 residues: CASSYSSGGRRNIQYF. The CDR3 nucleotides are TGTGCCAGCAGTTACTCGAGCGGGGGCAGGAGAAACATTCAGTACTTC.

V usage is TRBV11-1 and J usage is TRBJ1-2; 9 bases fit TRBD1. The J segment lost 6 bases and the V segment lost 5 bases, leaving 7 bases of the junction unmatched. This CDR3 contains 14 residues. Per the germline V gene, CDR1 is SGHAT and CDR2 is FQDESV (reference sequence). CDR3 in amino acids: CASSRDREFDGYTF. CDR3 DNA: TGTGCCAGCAGCCGGGACAGGGAGTTTGATGGCTACACCTTC.

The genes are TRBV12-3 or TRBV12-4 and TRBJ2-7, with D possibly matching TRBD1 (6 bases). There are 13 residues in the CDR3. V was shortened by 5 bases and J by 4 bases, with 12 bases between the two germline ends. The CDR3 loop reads CASSRYRAYEQYF. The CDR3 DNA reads TGTGCCAGCAGTCGATACAGGGCGTACGAGCAGTACTTC.

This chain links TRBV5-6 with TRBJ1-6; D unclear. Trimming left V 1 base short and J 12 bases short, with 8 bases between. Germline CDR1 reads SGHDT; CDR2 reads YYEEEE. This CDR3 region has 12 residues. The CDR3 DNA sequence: TGTGCCAGCAGCTTGATTTCGTTACCCCTCCACTTT. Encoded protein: CASSLISLPLHF. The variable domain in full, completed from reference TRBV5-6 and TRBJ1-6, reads DAGVTQSPTHLIKTRGQQVTLRCSPKSGHDTVSWYQQALGQGPQFIFQYYEEEERQRGNFPDRFSGHQFPNYSSELNVNALLLGDSALYLCASSLISLPLHFGNGTRLTVT.

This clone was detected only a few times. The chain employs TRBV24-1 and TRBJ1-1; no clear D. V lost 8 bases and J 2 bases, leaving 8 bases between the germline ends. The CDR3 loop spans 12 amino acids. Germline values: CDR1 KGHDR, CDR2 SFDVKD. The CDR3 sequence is CATKGPNTEAFF. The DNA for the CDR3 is TGTGCCACCAAGGGCCCAAACACTGAAGCTTTCTTT.

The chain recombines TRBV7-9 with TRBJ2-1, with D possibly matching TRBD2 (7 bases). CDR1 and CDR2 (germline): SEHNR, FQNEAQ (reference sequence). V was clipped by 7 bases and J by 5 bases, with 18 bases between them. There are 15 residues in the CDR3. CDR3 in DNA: TGTGCCAGCATCTGGGGGCGGGAGACAAACAATGAGCAGTTCTTC. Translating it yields CASIWGRETNNEQFF.

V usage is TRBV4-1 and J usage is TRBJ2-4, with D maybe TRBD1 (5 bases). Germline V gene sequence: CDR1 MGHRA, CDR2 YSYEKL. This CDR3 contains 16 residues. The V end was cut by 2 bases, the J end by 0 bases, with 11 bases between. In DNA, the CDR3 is TGCGCCAGCAGCCAATTACCAGGGTTAGCCAAAAACATTCAGTACTTC. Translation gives CASSQLPGLAKNIQYF.

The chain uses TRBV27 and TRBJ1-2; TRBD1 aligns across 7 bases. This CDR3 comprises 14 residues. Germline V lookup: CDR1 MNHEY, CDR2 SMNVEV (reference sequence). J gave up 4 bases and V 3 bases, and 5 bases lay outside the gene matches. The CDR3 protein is CASSLTGQSYGYTF. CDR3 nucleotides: TGTGCCAGCAGTTTGACGGGACAGTCCTATGGCTACACCTTC.

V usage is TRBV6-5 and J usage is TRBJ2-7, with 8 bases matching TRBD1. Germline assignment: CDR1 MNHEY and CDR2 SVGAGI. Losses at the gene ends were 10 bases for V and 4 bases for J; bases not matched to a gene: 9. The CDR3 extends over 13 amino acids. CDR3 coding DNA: TGTGCCACCACGACAGGGGCAACGTACGAGCAGTACTTC. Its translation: CATTTGATYEQYF.

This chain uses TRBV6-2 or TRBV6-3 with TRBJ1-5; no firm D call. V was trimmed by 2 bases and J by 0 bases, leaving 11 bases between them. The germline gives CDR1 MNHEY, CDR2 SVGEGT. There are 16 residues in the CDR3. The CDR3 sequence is CASSYVASNSNQPQHF. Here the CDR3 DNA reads TGTGCCAGCAGTTACGTCGCCAGCAATAGCAATCAGCCCCAGCATTTT.

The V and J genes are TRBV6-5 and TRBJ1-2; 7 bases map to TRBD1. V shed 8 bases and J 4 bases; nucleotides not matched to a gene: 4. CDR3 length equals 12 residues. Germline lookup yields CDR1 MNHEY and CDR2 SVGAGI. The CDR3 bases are TGTGCCAGCGGGGACAGCGCCTATGGCTACACCTTC. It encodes CASGDSAYGYTF.

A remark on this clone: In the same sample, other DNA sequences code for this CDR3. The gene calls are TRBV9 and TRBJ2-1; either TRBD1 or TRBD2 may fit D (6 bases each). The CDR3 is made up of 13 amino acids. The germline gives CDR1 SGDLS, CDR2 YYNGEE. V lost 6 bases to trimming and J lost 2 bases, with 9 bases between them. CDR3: CASNGGTYNEQFF. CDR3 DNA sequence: TGTGCCAGCAACGGGGGCACCTACAATGAGCAGTTCTTC.

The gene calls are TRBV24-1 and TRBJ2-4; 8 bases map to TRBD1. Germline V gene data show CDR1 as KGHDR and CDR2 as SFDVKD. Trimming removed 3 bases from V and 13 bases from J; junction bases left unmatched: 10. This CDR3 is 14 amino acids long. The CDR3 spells CATSDNTRTGPQYF. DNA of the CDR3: TGTGCCACCAGTGATAATACTCGGACAGGGCCCCAGTACTTC.

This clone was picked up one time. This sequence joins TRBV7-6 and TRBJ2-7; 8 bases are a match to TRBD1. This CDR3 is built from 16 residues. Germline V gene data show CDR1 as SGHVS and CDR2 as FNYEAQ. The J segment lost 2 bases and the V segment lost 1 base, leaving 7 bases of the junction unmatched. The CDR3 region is CASSLEFDRGPYEQYF. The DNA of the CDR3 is TGTGCCAGCAGCTTAGAGTTCGACAGGGGTCCCTACGAGCAGTACTTC.

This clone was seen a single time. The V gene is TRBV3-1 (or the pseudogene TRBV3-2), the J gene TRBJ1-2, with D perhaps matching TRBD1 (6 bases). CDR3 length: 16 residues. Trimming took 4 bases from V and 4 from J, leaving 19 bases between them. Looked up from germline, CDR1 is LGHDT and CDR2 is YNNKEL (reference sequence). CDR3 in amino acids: CASSPGWGALTYGYTF. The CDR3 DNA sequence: TGTGCCAGCAGCCCCGGGTGGGGGGCCCTAACCTATGGCTACACCTTC.